This T cell receptor (beta chain) appears in the sequencing data of a study of cytomegalovirus exposure and HLA in healthy donors. CDR1 GTSNPN and CDR2 SVGIG come from the germline V gene (reference sequence). The CDR3 runs 14 residues. V dropped 5 bases and J dropped 5 bases, with 18 bases sitting between them. Primers for the PCR totalled 60 Vbeta and 13 Jbeta. The data were produced by immunoSEQ multiplex PCR, yet TCRdb's version contains in-frame clones alone and is incomplete. In the table there are under 150,000 clones, 82% of which are singletons. This chain uses TRBV30 with TRBJ2-5; D possibly corresponds to TRBD2 (6 bases). This TCR came from a man aged 25 to 40 in good health and CMV-seropositive. The sample taken for sequencing was PBMCs. As DNA, the CDR3 is TGTGCCTGGTGTATAGGGGCGGCGGGGGAGACCCAGTACTTC. This encodes CAWCIGAAGETQYF.